Presented here are 4 T cell receptor beta chains from one specimen sequenced in a study of T cell repertoires in cytomegalovirus infection. TCRdb re-derived calls from the reads in MiXCR, one entry per CDR3 protein. The table records fewer than 85,000 distinct CDR3 sequences, 4% of them present only once. Sequenced sample: PBMCs. All receptors come from a human donor in good health (CMV status not recorded). Some clones in this sample may be carry-over from other donors' samples.

This clonotype was seen ten or more times. The chain is built from TRBV5-1 and TRBJ2-7, with no clear D. CDR1 and CDR2 from the germline V gene are SGHRS and YFSETQ. V was cut by 0 bases and J by 4 bases, with 8 bases left in between. This CDR3 is built from 13 residues. The CDR3 loop is CASSLDGFYEQYF. The CDR3 DNA follows: TGCGCCAGCAGCTTGGATGGGTTTTACGAGCAGTACTTC.

This clonotype has a count of ten or more. The V gene is TRBV6-1, the J gene TRBJ2-5; 8 bases map to TRBD1. The V gene end was trimmed by 6 bases and the J gene end by 5 bases; junction bases not matched to a gene: 8. The V gene's germline CDR1 is MNHNS and CDR2 SASEGT. This CDR3 comprises 14 residues. CDR3 residues: CASRMDRVMETQYF. CDR3 coding DNA: TGTGCCAGCAGGATGGACAGGGTAATGGAGACCCAGTACTTC.

This clonotype was detected ten times or more. The genes are TRBV28 and TRBJ1-5; no firm D call. V lost 2 bases and J lost 4, with 0 bases in between. In germline, CDR1 is MDHEN, CDR2 SYDVKM. This CDR3 comprises 11 residues. CDR3 coding DNA: TGTGCCAGCAGTTTAAATCAGCCCCAGCATTTT. Residues: CASSLNQPQHF. Drawing the rest from reference TRBV28 and TRBJ1-5, the complete variable domain is DVKVTQSSRYLVKRTGEKVFLECVQDMDHENMFWYRQDPGLGLRLIYFSYDVKMKEKGDIPEGYSVSREKKERFSLILESASTNQTSMYLCASSLNQPQHFGDGTRLSIL.

This clonotype occurred many times. J is TRBJ1-1 and V is TRBV7-2, with D uncertain. Trimming took 1 base from V and 4 from J, leaving 13 bases between them. CDR1 SGHTA and CDR2 FQGNSA come from the germline V gene. The length of the CDR3 is 15 residues. The CDR3 DNA sequence: TGTGCCAGCAGCTTAGATGCCTCCCCTAGCACTGAAGCTTTCTTT. This sequence encodes CASSLDASPSTEAFF.